This record concerns one TCR beta chain sequence. What it binds is not known. V was trimmed by 0 bases and J by 5 bases, leaving 28 bases between them. The CDR3 length is 20 residues. CDR1 MGHRA and CDR2 YSYEKL come from the germline V gene. What was amplified from RNA transcripts were TCR beta CDR3 regions. The HTBI primer set served for first-round RT-PCR of the TCR CDR3. Each CDR3 protein is one row after TCRdb ran MiXCR on the multiplex PCR reads. The table has roughly 740,000 distinct CDR3 sequences, about a sixth seen once. The sample originates from a study of T cells in Graves' hyperthyroidism and ophthalmopathy. Whole-study context: Once the initial diagnosis was made, peripheral blood was obtained before any treatment. Study results and caveats: Blood samples included most of the expanded thyroid clonotypes exceeding 0.001.

Stability of Graves' hyperthyroidism was defined as absent ophthalmopathy progression within 18 months. Patients showing uncontrolled infection, other autoimmune disease, pregnancy or lactation were ineligible. This TCR was recovered from a man younger than 35 with Graves' hyperthyroidism. The chain combines TRBV4-1 with TRBJ2-5, with D tentatively TRBD2 (5 bases). Material for sequencing was blood. CDR3 bases: TGCGCCAGCAGCCAAGATCTTACGTGGAGGCTTGTCGGGGAACGGGAGACCCAGTACTTC. This translates into CASSQDLTWRLVGERETQYF.